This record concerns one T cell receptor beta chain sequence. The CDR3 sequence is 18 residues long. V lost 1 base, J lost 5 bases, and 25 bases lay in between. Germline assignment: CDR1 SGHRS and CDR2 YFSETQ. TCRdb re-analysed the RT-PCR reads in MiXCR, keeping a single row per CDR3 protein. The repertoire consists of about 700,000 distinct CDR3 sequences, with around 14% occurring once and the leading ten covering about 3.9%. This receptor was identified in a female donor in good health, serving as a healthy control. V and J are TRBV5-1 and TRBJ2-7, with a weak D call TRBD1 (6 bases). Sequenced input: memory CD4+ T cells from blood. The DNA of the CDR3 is TGCGCCAGCAGCTTGAAGGGGATGACCGACCGAGGGGGTGACGAGCAGTACTTC. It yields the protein CASSLKGMTDRGGDEQYF.